Listed here are 26 T cell receptor beta chains from one sample, sequenced in a study of cytomegalovirus exposure and HLA in healthy donors. With 60 Vbeta and 13 Jbeta primers, the PCR was carried out. Method: immunoSEQ multiplex PCR; TCRdb's copy keeps in-frame clones and lacks some. Of some 200,000 clones in the sample, approximately 85% are singletons; the top ten hold around 3%. Specimen: PBMCs. The source of these receptors is a woman aged 40 to 50 in good health and CMV-seronegative.

This clone was detected a few times. The J gene is TRBJ1-4, the V gene TRBV6-1; D remains unclear. The CDR3 has 14 amino acids. Germline assignment: CDR1 MNHNS and CDR2 SASEGT. Trimming removed 3 bases from V and 8 bases from J, with 13 bases in between. This CDR3 is CASSDIREVEKLFF. CDR3 nucleotide sequence: TGTGCCAGCAGTGATATACGGGAGGTGGAAAAACTGTTTTTT.

This clone was recorded only once. This chain connects TRBV5-1 to TRBJ1-2, with TRBD1 matching 10 bases. The CDR3 is 15 amino acids. CDR1 SGHRS and CDR2 YFSETQ come from the germline V gene. Unmatched junction bases numbered 7, after V lost 4 bases and J lost 4 bases. The CDR3 is CASSLQTGGVYGYTF. CDR3 bases: TGCGCCAGCAGCCTACAGACAGGGGGCGTCTATGGCTACACCTTC.

The chain combines TRBV28 with TRBJ2-1; 8 bases line up with TRBD2. The CDR3 covers 14 residues. V shed 3 bases and J 3 bases; nucleotides not matched to a gene: 1. Germline assignment: CDR1 MDHEN and CDR2 SYDVKM. This CDR3 reads CASSLAGGYNEQFF. For the CDR3, the DNA is TGTGCCAGCAGTTTGGCGGGAGGCTACAATGAGCAGTTCTTC.

The CDR3 spells CASSRPNGQTNVLTF. In DNA, the CDR3 is TGTGCCAGCAGCCGCCCGAATGGACAGACCAACGTCCTGACTTTC. This chain uses TRBV5-6 with TRBJ2-6, with a tentative D call TRBD1 (6 bases). The germline V gene has CDR1 SGHDT and CDR2 YYEEEE. The length of the CDR3 is 15 residues. Trimming cost V 4 bases and J 8 bases, with 16 bases left between them.

This clone has a single count. V gene TRBV5-4 combines with J gene TRBJ1-2, with D possibly TRBD1 on 5 matching bases. V lost 4 bases, J lost 4 bases, and 14 bases lay in between. The V gene's germline CDR1 is SGHNT and CDR2 YYREEE (reference sequence). This CDR3 spans 14 amino acids. The CDR3: CASSLMGGSYGYTF. CDR3 DNA: TGTGCCAGCAGCCTCATGGGGGGGAGCTATGGCTACACCTTC.

The rearrangement uses TRBV6-5 and TRBJ2-5, with 8 nucleotides matching TRBD2. The CDR3 has 15 amino acids. Germline loops: CDR1 MNHEY, CDR2 SVGAGI. The V segment lost 4 bases and the J segment 3 bases; nucleotides outside the gene matches: 7. This CDR3 is CASSSLLAAKETQYF. CDR3 in DNA: TGTGCCAGCAGTTCCCTACTAGCGGCCAAAGAGACCCAGTACTTC.

The J gene is TRBJ2-7, the V gene TRBV7-9; a possible D gene is TRBD2 (7 bases). V was pared by 8 bases and J by 5 bases, with 16 bases between. There are 13 residues in the CDR3. From germline, CDR1 is SEHNR and CDR2 FQNEAQ (reference sequence). The chain's CDR3 is CASVQGGGHEQYF. As DNA, the CDR3 is TGTGCCAGCGTTCAAGGGGGGGGTCACGAGCAGTACTTC.

V is TRBV14 and J is TRBJ1-2, with a weak D call TRBD1 (6 bases). This CDR3 region has 14 residues. Trimming removed 4 bases from V and 4 bases from J, with 13 bases in between. Germline CDR1 SGHDN, CDR2 FVKESK. For the CDR3, the DNA is TGTGCCAGCAGCCGGCAGGGGTTTGGCTATGGCTACACCTTC. This sequence encodes CASSRQGFGYGYTF.

V is TRBV7-9 and J is TRBJ1-6; 7 bases are shared with TRBD1. Germline V gene data show CDR1 as SEHNR and CDR2 as FQNEAQ (reference sequence). Germline trimming cut 4 bases from V and 4 bases from J; bases unmatched to any gene: 4. The CDR3 has 15 amino acids. The CDR3 DNA reads as TGTGCCAGCAGCTCAGAGGGGGCTTATAATTCACCCCTCCACTTT. This codes for CASSSEGAYNSPLHF.

The count of this clone is one. V usage is TRBV15 and J usage is TRBJ1-4; 7 bases align to TRBD1. The germline gives CDR1 LNHNV, CDR2 YYDKDF (reference sequence). CDR3 size: 16 residues. Trimming took 3 bases from V and 6 from J; bases not matched to a gene: 10. The DNA of the CDR3 is TGTGCCACCAGCAGGACCAAGACAGGGACGGATGAAAAACTGTTTTTT. Its protein product is CATSRTKTGTDEKLFF.

This clone occurred once. The chain carries TRBV7-2 and TRBJ1-2; no clear D gene. V lost 4 bases to trimming and J lost 3 bases, with 9 bases between them. Germline V gene lookup returns CDR1 SGHTA and CDR2 FQGNSA. This CDR3 is built from 13 residues. The chain's CDR3 is CASSSRWDYGYTF. For the CDR3, the DNA is TGTGCCAGCAGCTCCAGGTGGGACTATGGCTACACCTTC.

J is TRBJ2-3 and V is TRBV5-6; 13 bases fit TRBD2. The germline V gene has CDR1 SGHDT and CDR2 YYEEEE. After removal of 0 bases from V and 14 bases from J, the junction contained 12 bases not matched to a gene. The CDR3 is 16 residues long. CDR3: CASSLGAGTSGTTGYF. CDR3 DNA: TGTGCCAGCAGCTTGGGGGCCGGGACTAGCGGGACCACAGGGTATTTT.

V usage is TRBV6-1 and J usage is TRBJ1-5; D gene ambiguous. The CDR3 loop spans 13 amino acids. Germline CDR1 is MNHNS and CDR2 is SASEGT. V was pared by 4 bases and J by 4 bases, with 8 bases between. The CDR3 nucleotides read TGTGCCAGCAGTGCCGAGGGAAATCAGCCCCAGCATTTT. Its translation is CASSAEGNQPQHF.

The genes are TRBV7-8 and TRBJ2-5; D may be TRBD2 (5 bases). The CDR3 sequence is 13 residues long. Trimming shortened V by 5 bases and J by 7 bases, and 14 bases separated the two germline ends. Per germline, CDR1 SGHVS and CDR2 FQNEAQ. The CDR3 DNA is TGTGCCAGCAGCCCAACCCGGGGAGTGACCCAGTACTTC. It specifies CASSPTRGVTQYF.

This clone appeared once. The chain links TRBV6-1 to TRBJ1-1; D gene uncertain. The CDR3 is made up of 14 amino acids. The germline V and J ends were trimmed by 5 bases and 1 base, with 11 bases remaining between them. Germline V lookup: CDR1 MNHNS, CDR2 SASEGT. The CDR3 reads CASSMGRWNTEAFF. Written as DNA, the CDR3 is TGTGCCAGCAGTATGGGCCGGTGGAACACTGAAGCTTTCTTT.

V is TRBV29-1 and J is TRBJ2-1, with 9 bases that match TRBD2. From germline, CDR1 is SQVTM and CDR2 ANQGSEA. V was clipped by 5 bases and J by 5 bases; unmatched bases: 10. This CDR3 region has 15 residues. The CDR3 DNA follows: TGCAGCGTTCGGAGGGGGGCGGGAGGGGACAATGAGCAGTTCTTC. As protein: CSVRRGAGGDNEQFF.

This clone has just a few counts. The chain joins TRBV5-6 to TRBJ2-1, with 9 bases aligning to TRBD2. Germline lookup yields CDR1 SGHDT and CDR2 YYEEEE. V was pared by 4 bases and J by 8 bases, with 10 bases of the junction left unmatched. The CDR3 loop spans 15 amino acids. The CDR3 spells CASSALGREGHEQFF. CDR3 DNA: TGTGCCAGCAGCGCTCTAGGGCGGGAGGGCCATGAGCAGTTCTTC.

V and J are TRBV19 and TRBJ1-1; D gene ambiguous. Trimming took off 7 bases at V and 0 bases at J, with 9 bases between the two ends. Germline V gene sequence: CDR1 LNHDA, CDR2 SQIVND (reference sequence). This CDR3 is 13 amino acids long. CDR3 in amino acids: CASKSNLNTEAFF. As DNA, the CDR3 is TGTGCCAGTAAATCGAACTTGAACACTGAAGCTTTCTTT.

The chain is built from TRBV7-9 and TRBJ1-1; 9 nucleotides align to TRBD1. Germline V gene lookup returns CDR1 SEHNR and CDR2 FQNEAQ (reference sequence). This CDR3 region has 14 residues. The J segment lost 1 base and the V segment lost 7 bases, leaving 4 bases of the junction unmatched. CDR3 coding DNA: TGTGCCAGCACCGAACAGGGGGCGAACACTGAAGCTTTCTTT. It translates to CASTEQGANTEAFF.

This sequence joins TRBV5-1 and TRBJ2-1; 13 nucleotides agree with TRBD2. In germline, CDR1 is SGHRS, CDR2 YFSETQ. This CDR3 is 19 amino acids long. V was clipped by 1 base and J by 6 bases; unmatched bases: 13. CDR3 in amino acids: CASSLLSGLAGANFNEQFF. CDR3 DNA sequence: TGCGCCAGCAGCTTGCTTTCCGGACTAGCGGGAGCTAATTTCAATGAGCAGTTCTTC.

This chain links TRBV27 with TRBJ1-2; tentative D call: TRBD1 (5 bases). In germline, CDR1 is MNHEY, CDR2 SMNVEV (reference sequence). Trimming pared 2 bases from V and 14 bases from J, leaving 21 bases between. The CDR3 sequence is 14 residues long. The CDR3 region is CASSLVQAHRYLTF. The DNA of the CDR3 is TGTGCCAGCAGTTTAGTACAGGCCCATCGCTACCTAACCTTC.

The chain uses TRBV6-4 and TRBJ2-7, with TRBD1 matching 7 bases. The ends lost 8 bases at V and 2 bases at J; junction bases unmatched: 12. The CDR3 length is 15 residues. The germline CDR1 and CDR2 sequences are MRHNA and SNTAGT. The CDR3 DNA is TGTGCCAGCCCCGACCCCCTGCAGGGGGCCTACGAGCAGTACTTC. As protein: CASPDPLQGAYEQYF.

The gene calls are TRBV27 and TRBJ2-1; no definite D call. This CDR3 has 13 residues. V shed 5 bases and J shed 9 bases, with 14 bases lying between them. CDR1 and CDR2 from the germline V gene are MNHEY and SMNVEV (reference sequence). The CDR3 nucleotides read TGTGCCAGCAGTGCTGGCTGGGCAGGTGAGCAGTTCTTC. Translated: CASSAGWAGEQFF.

The chain has TRBV11-2 and TRBJ2-7; D ambiguous. V was shortened by 5 bases and J by 3 bases, with 5 bases between the two germline ends. CDR3 length: 11 amino acids. Germline V gene data show CDR1 as SGHAT and CDR2 as FQNNGV. The CDR3 DNA reads TGTGCCAGCAGCCCCCGCTACGAGCAGTACTTC. Protein product: CASSPRYEQYF.

This rearrangement joins TRBV28 to TRBJ2-7, with unresolved D. V gave up 6 bases and J gave up 3 bases, with 15 bases separating them. This CDR3 region has 14 residues. Germline lookup yields CDR1 MDHEN and CDR2 SYDVKM. CDR3 in DNA: TGTGCCAGCAGCCCCGAGCGAGGAAACTACGAGCAGTACTTC. Translating gives CASSPERGNYEQYF.

The chain joins TRBV7-2 to TRBJ2-7, with 8 bases lining up with TRBD1. Germline CDR1 is SGHTA and CDR2 is FQGNSA. V gave up 2 bases and J gave up 4 bases; unmatched junction bases: 4. The CDR3 runs to 14 residues. The CDR3 coding sequence is TGTGCCAGCAGCTTACAGGGGGCAGGGTACGAGCAGTACTTC. Protein product: CASSLQGAGYEQYF.